What follows is one TCR beta chain and its context. This clonotype is judged medium-sized (0.01 to 0.1%). What this receptor recognizes is not known. Base qualities are not recorded, but no much larger clone differs from it by a single base. V loses 0 bases of germline sequence and J loses 7 bases, and the interval between the two ends is 15 bases. The CDR3 holds 15 amino acids from the cysteine to the phenylalanine. Of all the DNA, just the CDR3 is kept, 45 bases in frame from base 1. Reading the germline V gene (reference sequence) gives CDR1 LGHDT and CDR2 YNNKEL. Sequenced using an Illumina MiSeq. Clones were called with MiXCR by TCRdb after fastp trimmed the public reads at Q25, and only in-frame beta chains were retained. A single entry per CDR3 protein holds the most common genes and DNA from its merged rows. The sample includes about 4,500 distinct CDR3 sequences, with roughly 7.5% observed a single time. The top ten hold 8.5% to 9.5% of the sample.

This record comes from a study. The chain is made from TRBV3-1 and TRBJ1-2; confidence is insufficient to name the D gene. The clonotype originates from a human donor with rheumatoid arthritis. Source material: CD4+ T cells from synovial fluid. The CDR3 is CASSQEAVGWGGYTF. The nucleotide sequence reads as follows: TGTGCCAGCAGCCAAGAGGCGGTCGGATGGGGTGGCTACACCTTC.